Presented here are 31 T cell receptor beta chains from one specimen sequenced in a study of cytomegalovirus exposure and HLA in healthy donors. Use of 60 Vbeta and 13 Jbeta primers characterized the PCR. Profiled with immunoSEQ multiplex PCR; TCRdb holds only in-frame clones, not every one. The repertoire holds roughly 150,000 clones, with just over 70% as singletons. Source material: PBMCs. These receptors were taken from a man aged 18 to 30 in good health and CMV-seropositive.

The chain is built from TRBV30 and TRBJ1-2, with D unclear. This CDR3 is 13 amino acids long. CDR1 and CDR2 (germline): GTSNPN, SVGIG (reference sequence). V was trimmed by 0 bases and J by 1 base, leaving 6 bases between them. CDR3 amino acids: CAWSVHSNYGYTF. CDR3 nucleotide sequence: TGTGCCTGGAGTGTACACAGTAACTATGGCTACACCTTC. Full variable domain (remainder filled in from reference TRBV30 and TRBJ1-2): SQTIHQWPATLVQPVGSPLSLECTVEGTSNPNLYWYRQAAGRGLQLLFYSVGIGQISSEVPQNLSASRPQDRQFILSSKKLLLSDSGFYLCAWSVHSNYGYTFGSGTRLTVV.

V is TRBV6-4 and J is TRBJ2-7; D gene uncertain. V lost 11 bases and J lost 6, with 35 bases in between. CDR1 and CDR2 from the germline V gene are MRHNA and SNTAGT. The CDR3 is 18 amino acids. CDR3 protein: CARFDRRKPNTEESEQYV. The DNA of the CDR3 is TGTGCCCGATTTGATAGGAGAAAGCCAAACACGGAAGAGAGCGAGCAGTACGTC.

This chain joins TRBV2 and TRBJ2-2; weak D call: TRBD1 (6 bases). Germline V gene sequence: CDR1 SNHLY, CDR2 FYNNEI. The V end lost 9 bases, the J end lost 2 bases, and 13 bases lay between the germline ends. The CDR3 runs to 14 residues. The CDR3 loop reads CARGAGRNTGELFF. As DNA, the CDR3 is TGTGCCAGGGGGGCAGGCAGAAACACCGGGGAGCTGTTTTTT.

The V call is TRBV18, the J call TRBJ1-5; D gene uncertain. The CDR3 runs 15 residues. CDR1 and CDR2 from the germline V gene are KGHSH and LQKENI. V lost 3 bases to trimming and J lost 3 bases, with 12 bases between them. CDR3 sequence reads: CASSPLSGNNQPQHF. CDR3 DNA: TGTGCCAGCTCACCTTTGTCGGGGAACAATCAGCCCCAGCATTTT.

This clone was seen ten or more times. The chain employs TRBV6-6 and TRBJ2-1; 9 bases align to TRBD1. Per the germline V gene, CDR1 is MNHNY and CDR2 is SVGAGI (reference sequence). CDR3 length: 14 amino acids. The V and J ends lost 7 bases and 3 bases, in that order; junction bases with no gene match: 4. The CDR3 region is CASIGDRDYNEQFF. CDR3 DNA sequence: TGTGCCAGCATAGGGGACAGGGACTACAATGAGCAGTTCTTC.

As DNA, the CDR3 is TGTGCCAGCAGGAGGGAGACAGGGGTCGACACTGAAGCTTTCTTT. Its translation is CASRRETGVDTEAFF. The chain recombines TRBV2 with TRBJ1-1, with 8 bases that match TRBD1. The germline gives CDR1 SNHLY, CDR2 FYNNEI. This CDR3 has 15 amino acids. Unmatched junction bases numbered 9, after V lost 6 bases and J lost 3 bases.

This clone has just a few counts. The genes are TRBV7-3 and TRBJ2-1; 7 bases are shared with TRBD1. The CDR3 spans 12 residues. Germline CDR1 SGHTA, CDR2 FQGTGA. The junction had 6 bases not matched to a gene; V was cut back by 11 bases and J by 5 bases. CDR3 in amino acids: CARRDSDNEQFF. CDR3 nucleotide sequence: TGTGCCCGCCGGGACAGCGACAATGAGCAGTTCTTC. Using reference TRBV7-3 and TRBJ2-1 for the parts outside the CDR3, the full variable domain is GAGVSQTPSNKVTEKGKYVELRCDPISGHTALYWYRQSLGQGPEFLIYFQGTGAADDSGLPNDRFFAVRPEGSVSTLKIQRTERGDSAVYLCARRDSDNEQFFGPGTRLTVL.

V and J are TRBV5-1 and TRBJ1-6; no definite D call. Trimming removed 0 bases at V and 8 bases at J, with 9 bases between. Germline CDR1 SGHRS, CDR2 YFSETQ. This CDR3 spans 14 amino acids. The CDR3 sequence: CASSLELADSPLHF. CDR3 DNA sequence: TGCGCCAGCAGCTTGGAGTTAGCGGATTCACCCCTCCACTTT.

This sequence joins TRBV10-3 and TRBJ1-4, with D maybe TRBD1 (6 bases). Germline V gene sequence: CDR1 ENHRY, CDR2 SYGVKD. The V gene lost 3 bases and the J gene lost 0 bases, with 8 bases spanning the gap. This CDR3 comprises 15 residues. CDR3 DNA sequence: TGTGCCATCAGTGAATGGGGGCCAACTAATGAAAAACTGTTTTTT. Protein product: CAISEWGPTNEKLFF.

The J gene is TRBJ1-5, the V gene TRBV19; 8 bases are shared with TRBD1. Germline CDR1 and CDR2: LNHDA and SQIVND (reference sequence). With 8 bases clipped from V and 0 bases from J, the junction kept 9 bases outside the gene matches. The CDR3 is made up of 16 amino acids. This CDR3 is CASAVRTGNSNQPQHF. CDR3 nucleotides: TGTGCCAGTGCCGTCCGGACAGGGAATAGCAATCAGCCCCAGCATTTT.

The chain employs TRBV7-9 and TRBJ2-1, with 7 bases identical to TRBD2. Germline CDR1 reads SEHNR; CDR2 reads FQNEAQ (reference sequence). With V trimmed by 4 bases and J by 5 bases, 5 bases remained unmatched. The CDR3 extends over 14 amino acids. CDR3 DNA sequence: TGTGCCAGCAGCTCCGGGGGGAGGAACAATGAGCAGTTCTTC. It is translated as CASSSGGRNNEQFF.

The chain is built from TRBV9 and TRBJ2-1; TRBD1 matches 9 bases. CDR1 is SGDLS, CDR2 YYNGEE, per germline. After removal of 4 bases from V and 5 bases from J, the junction contained 4 bases not matched to a gene. The CDR3 contains 14 residues. The CDR3: CASSPWDRDNEQFF. For the CDR3, the DNA is TGTGCCAGCAGCCCATGGGACAGGGACAATGAGCAGTTCTTC. Combining the CDR3 with reference TRBV9 and TRBJ2-1 gives the whole variable domain DSGVTQTPKHLITATGQRVTLRCSPRSGDLSVYWYQQSLDQGLQFLIQYYNGEERAKGNILERFSAQQFPDLHSELNLSSLELGDSALYFCASSPWDRDNEQFFGPGTRLTVL.

The chain uses TRBV5-1 and TRBJ1-6; D is unclear. The CDR3 contains 17 residues. CDR1 is SGHRS, CDR2 YFSETQ, per germline. Deletions cut 0 bases from V and 2 bases from J, with 12 bases between. The CDR3 nucleotides read TGCGCCAGCAGCTTGGTCGGGGATGGGGCCTATAATTCACCCCTCCACTTT. It translates to CASSLVGDGAYNSPLHF.

The CDR3 nucleotides read TGTGCCAGCAGCTTAGTCCGGGACGGGGGGACTGAAGCTTTCTTT. Its protein product is CASSLVRDGGTEAFF. This chain joins TRBV7-8 and TRBJ1-1, with D tentatively TRBD1 (5 bases). Trimming removed 1 base at V and 5 bases at J, with 14 bases between. In germline, CDR1 is SGHVS, CDR2 FQNEAQ. The CDR3 covers 15 residues.

The CDR3 sequence: CASSQETGVYGYTF. DNA for the CDR3: TGTGCCAGCAGCCAGGAAACAGGGGTTTATGGCTACACCTTC. J is TRBJ1-2 and V is TRBV14; TRBD1 matches at 7 bases. This CDR3 contains 14 residues. Unmatched junction bases numbered 6, after V lost 3 bases and J lost 5 bases. The V gene's germline CDR1 is SGHDN and CDR2 FVKESK.

V gene TRBV19 combines with J gene TRBJ1-1; tentative D call: TRBD1 (5 bases). Between the trimmed V and J ends, which lost 5 bases and 7 bases, there was a span of 14 bases. This CDR3 has 13 residues. The germline gives CDR1 LNHDA, CDR2 SQIVND (reference sequence). The chain's CDR3 is CASSWGGGDEAFF. CDR3 nucleotide sequence: TGTGCCAGTAGTTGGGGCGGGGGGGATGAAGCTTTCTTT.

This chain uses TRBV29-1 with TRBJ2-1; D perhaps matches TRBD1 (5 bases). Trimming took 6 bases from V and 8 from J, leaving 11 bases between them. CDR3 length: 11 amino acids. CDR1 and CDR2 (germline): SQVTM, ANQGSEA. CDR3 bases: TGCAGCGTGCCGGACACATATGAGCAGTTCTTC. This codes for CSVPDTYEQFF.

The V and J genes are TRBV19 and TRBJ2-2, with TRBD1 matching 7 bases. The CDR3 length is 16 residues. The junction had 10 bases not matched to a gene; V was cut back by 6 bases and J by 3 bases. Per the germline V gene, CDR1 is LNHDA and CDR2 is SQIVND (reference sequence). The CDR3 region is CASRGKSQGYTGELFF. CDR3 nucleotides: TGTGCCAGTAGAGGGAAGTCACAGGGGTACACCGGGGAGCTGTTTTTT.

The chain recombines TRBV6-5 with TRBJ1-3; D uncertain. Germline-derived CDR1 and CDR2 are MNHEY and SVGAGI. V shed 2 bases and J shed 2 bases, with 10 bases lying between them. The length of the CDR3 is 15 residues. The CDR3, as DNA: TGTGCCAGCAGTTACAAGGGAGATCCTGGAAACACCATATATTTT. Its translation: CASSYKGDPGNTIYF.

This clone was observed a single time. The chain recombines TRBV6-1 with TRBJ2-7; a weak D match, TRBD1 (5 bases). The CDR3 length is 13 residues. Looked up from germline, CDR1 is MNHNS and CDR2 is SASEGT. Trimming shortened V by 5 bases and J by 2 bases, and 10 bases separated the two germline ends. The CDR3: CASSPGPAYEQYV. In nucleotides, the CDR3 is TGTGCCAGCAGTCCAGGGCCTGCCTACGAGCAGTACGTC.

This clone was seen only a few times. The chain recombines TRBV5-1 with TRBJ1-2; possible D gene TRBD1, 6 bases. This CDR3 has 16 residues. Trimming cost V 4 bases and J 8 bases, with 24 bases left between them. CDR1 is SGHRS, CDR2 YFSETQ, per germline. CDR3 loop: CASSLSPDRNPGGYTF. DNA for the CDR3: TGCGCCAGCAGCCTTTCTCCAGACAGGAACCCGGGGGGCTACACCTTC.

The DNA for the CDR3 is TGTGCCAGCTCACACGGACAGGGGGCCAAGTCAGGGCAGTACGTC. It codes for CASSHGQGAKSGQYV. This chain uses TRBV18 with TRBJ2-7, with TRBD1 matching over 11 bases. CDR3 length equals 15 residues. Germline CDR1 is KGHSH and CDR2 is LQKENI. The junction had 11 bases not matched to a gene; V was cut back by 4 bases and J by 9 bases.

This clone showed up just a few times. The CDR3 protein is CASSLLNRGMTEAFF. For the CDR3, the DNA is TGTGCCAGCAGTTTACTGAACAGGGGAATGACTGAAGCTTTCTTT. V usage is TRBV28 and J usage is TRBJ1-1; 7 positions match TRBD1. V shed 2 bases and J 5 bases; nucleotides not matched to a gene: 8. Per the germline V gene, CDR1 is MDHEN and CDR2 is SYDVKM. The CDR3 contains 15 residues.

The chain carries TRBV6-1 and TRBJ1-1; 9 bases match TRBD1. Germline V gene lookup returns CDR1 MNHNS and CDR2 SASEGT. Trimming cost V 4 bases and J 3 bases; bases outside gene matches: 6. The CDR3 contains 15 residues. CDR3 in amino acids: CASSGPGTGYTEAFF. CDR3 nucleotides: TGTGCCAGCAGTGGTCCCGGGACAGGGTACACTGAAGCTTTCTTT.

The chain links TRBV19 to TRBJ1-1; 8 bases agree with TRBD1. The CDR3 sequence is 14 residues long. Germline CDR1 and CDR2: LNHDA and SQIVND (reference sequence). V gave up 10 bases and J gave up 5 bases; unmatched junction bases: 12. CDR3 nucleotides: TGTGCCACCTACGTCGGGACAGGCGGGACTGAAGCTTTCTTT. Translated: CATYVGTGGTEAFF. Using reference TRBV19 and TRBJ1-1 for the parts outside the CDR3, the full variable domain is DGGITQSPKYLFRKEGQNVTLSCEQNLNHDAMYWYRQDPGQGLRLIYYSQIVNDFQKGDIAEGYSVSREKKESFPLTVTSAQKNPTAFYLCATYVGTGGTEAFFGQGTRLTVV.

V usage is TRBV30 and J usage is TRBJ1-4; 11 nucleotides align to TRBD1. This CDR3 is 16 amino acids long. V gave up 1 base and J gave up 5 bases; unmatched junction bases: 6. Germline assignment: CDR1 GTSNPN and CDR2 SVGIG (reference sequence). CDR3 DNA: TGTGCCTGGAGTGCACCGGGACAGGGGGGAAATGAAAAACTGTTTTTT. It codes for CAWSAPGQGGNEKLFF. Full variable domain (rest looked up from reference TRBV30 and TRBJ1-4): SQTIHQWPATLVQPVGSPLSLECTVEGTSNPNLYWYRQAAGRGLQLLFYSVGIGQISSEVPQNLSASRPQDRQFILSSKKLLLSDSGFYLCAWSAPGQGGNEKLFFGSGTQLSVL.

This chain joins TRBV11-3 and TRBJ2-1; possible D gene TRBD2, 6 bases. The CDR3 runs to 14 residues. In germline, CDR1 is SGHNT, CDR2 YENEEA. V gave up 5 bases and J gave up 6 bases, with 14 bases separating them. The CDR3 nucleotides read TGTGCCAGCAGCCCAAGACTAGGGAGCAATGAGCAGTTCTTC. It yields the protein CASSPRLGSNEQFF.

This clone has a handful of counts. V usage is TRBV6-5 and J usage is TRBJ2-7; a weak D match, TRBD1 (6 bases). V lost 6 bases and J lost 4, with 19 bases in between. The CDR3 has 15 residues. The V gene's germline CDR1 is MNHEY and CDR2 SVGAGI. The CDR3 coding sequence is TGTGCCAGCAGACTCCGGGACACCGGCTGGTACGAGCAGTACGTC. Protein sequence: CASRLRDTGWYEQYV.

The chain combines TRBV4-1 with TRBJ2-1; perhaps TRBD2 as D (5 bases). Trimming removed 4 bases from V and 4 bases from J, with 8 bases in between. CDR3 length: 13 amino acids. In germline, CDR1 is MGHRA, CDR2 YSYEKL. Here the CDR3 reads CASSPGLYNEQFF. The CDR3 DNA is TGCGCCAGCAGCCCAGGACTGTACAATGAGCAGTTCTTC.

J is TRBJ2-7 and V is TRBV7-9, with D unclear. Germline lookup yields CDR1 SEHNR and CDR2 FQNEAQ (reference sequence). This CDR3 is built from 13 residues. Trimming shortened V by 0 bases and J by 7 bases, and 10 bases separated the two germline ends. In DNA form, the CDR3 reads TGTGCCAGCAGCTTAGCTGGGGTCGGGGAGCAGTACGTC. Protein: CASSLAGVGEQYV.

V gene TRBV29-1 combines with J gene TRBJ1-5; 7 positions agree with TRBD1. Germline-derived CDR1 and CDR2 are SQVTM and ANQGSEA. V gave up 4 bases and J gave up 3 bases; unmatched junction bases: 6. CDR3 length: 14 residues. Here the CDR3 reads CSVAGTDPNQPQHF. DNA of the CDR3: TGCAGCGTTGCCGGGACAGACCCCAATCAGCCCCAGCATTTT.